A selection of T cell receptor beta chains follows, all from one sample in a study of graft-versus-host responses after intestinal transplantation. TCRdb's copy holds only in-frame clones and misses some; the assay was immunoSEQ multiplex PCR. In the table there are 8,500 to 10,000 clones, approximately 86% of which are singletons. The sequenced sample was ileum tissue, obtained just over 700 days after intestinal transplantation. These receptor sequences come from a human patient who received an intestinal transplant, so some T cells may come from the graft donor. CDR3s include the opening cysteine and the closing phenylalanine or tryptophan. The D gene is left open where the match is weak. A clone size is listed for some rows: how often the clone was seen (once, few, many), or a class if it is expanded.

>TRBV18|medium-sized|NA|TRBJ2-7
TGTGCCAGCAAACAAGAATATGGGGCCTACGAGCAGTACTTC
CASKQEYGAYEQYF
>TRBV6-1|NA|TRBD1|TRBJ1-3
TGTGCCAGCAGTCCCCAGACAGGGTTTGGAAACACCATATATTTT
CASSPQTGFGNTIYF
>TRBV7-3|NA|NA|TRBJ1-6
TGTGCCAGCAGCTATGGAAATTCACCCCTCCACTTT
CASSYGNSPLHF
>TRBV5-1|once|NA|TRBJ2-1
TGCGCCAGCAGCTACAGTGGGGCCTACAATGAGCAGTTCTTC
CASSYSGAYNEQFF
>TRBV6-1|few|TRBD2|TRBJ2-5
TGTGCCAGCAGTGAAACTAGCGGGGGCCCCACGGACTTC
CASSETSGGPTDF
>TRBV28|NA|NA|TRBJ1-1
TGTGCCAGCAGTCCCCCCAGCTCTATGAACACTGAAGCTTTCTTT
CASSPPSSMNTEAFF
>TRBV7-9|NA|TRBD1|TRBJ2-7
TGTGCCAGCAGCTCTAGCGGCGGGACAGGGGGCTCAGAGCAGTACTTC
CASSSSGGTGGSEQYF
>TRBV11-2|NA|NA|TRBJ2-7
TGTGCCAGCAGCTTCGTTGAGGGGTTCGTCTACGAGCAGTACTTC
CASSFVEGFVYEQYF
>TRBV4-1|NA|TRBD1|TRBJ2-4
TGCGCCAGCAGCCAAGGGACAGGGGGCGCGACGAACATTCAGTACTTC
CASSQGTGGATNIQYF
>TRBV6-1|NA|TRBD1|TRBJ1-6
TGTGCCAGCAGTGGCCGACAGGGCTTAAATTCACCCCTCCACTTT
CASSGRQGLNSPLHF
>TRBV5-1|NA|NA|TRBJ1-3
TGCGCCAGCAGCTTGGGCCCCCAGGGTTCCGGAAACACCATATATTTT
CASSLGPQGSGNTIYF
>TRBV10-2|NA|NA|TRBJ2-7
TGCGCCAGCAGGGATCCCTACGAGCAGTACTTC
CASRDPYEQYF
>TRBV7-6|NA|NA|TRBJ1-5
TGTGCCAGCGCAGCCGGGGACGGGGGCAATCAGCCCCAGCATTTT
CASAAGDGGNQPQHF
>TRBV10-3|NA|NA|TRBJ2-3
TGTGCCATCAGTGACCCACATCGGGCGGCAATTAGCACAGATACGCAGTATTTT
CAISDPHRAAISTDTQYF
>TRBV6-1|NA|NA|TRBJ1-5
TGTGCCAGCAGTGAAGCATTAGCATTTGGGGGCGATCAGCCCCAGCATTTT
CASSEALAFGGDQPQHF
>TRBV5-1|NA|TRBD1|TRBJ2-5
TGCGCCAGCAGCTTGGCTAACAGGGGAAGAGAGACCCAGTACTTC
CASSLANRGRETQYF
>TRBV6-1|NA|NA|TRBJ2-3
TGTGCCAGCAGTGAGACTCTAGCGTCACTCTACACAGATACGCAGTATTTT
CASSETLASLYTDTQYF
>TRBV9|NA|TRBD1|TRBJ2-1
TGTGCCAGCAGCGTAGCGGAAGGGACAGGACACTACAATGAGCAGTTCTTC
CASSVAEGTGHYNEQFF
>TRBV28|NA|NA|TRBJ2-1
TGTGCCAGCCACCTCTCTGGGATGGACAATGAGCAGTTCTTC
CASHLSGMDNEQFF
>TRBV6-5|NA|NA|TRBJ1-3
TGTGCCAGCAGTGTCGGACTGCTCTCTGGAAACACCATATATTTT
CASSVGLLSGNTIYF
>TRBV6-5|NA|TRBD1|TRBJ1-4
TGTGCCAGCAGTTACTCCCATGGGACAGGGGATGAAAAACTGTTTTTT
CASSYSHGTGDEKLFF
>TRBV4-2|NA|TRBD2|TRBJ2-1
TGTGCCAGCAGCCAGAGCGGGGTATTAGTAGGGGCTGTCGGCAATGAGCAGTTCTTC
CASSQSGVLVGAVGNEQFF
>TRBV6-8|NA|NA|TRBJ1-4
TGTGCCGGCCCGACAGGCTCCTGGGAACTGTTTTTT
CAGPTGSWELFF
>TRBV4-2|NA|TRBD2|TRBJ2-3
TGTGCCAGCAGCCAATACGGGGGGACCACAGATACGCAGTATTTT
CASSQYGGTTDTQYF
>TRBV5-1|NA|TRBD1|TRBJ2-3
TGCGCCAGCAGCTTGGCAACAGGGGGCGCAGATACGCAGTATTTT
CASSLATGGADTQYF
>TRBV5-6|few|NA|TRBJ2-3
TGTGCCAGCAGCTTGGTCCGGAGCTCCTGGGATACGCAGTATTTT
CASSLVRSSWDTQYF
>TRBV7-5|NA|NA|TRBJ2-7
TGTGTCAGAAGCTCGACTAGCGGGAGTTTTTACGAGCAGTACTTC
CVRSSTSGSFYEQYF
>TRBV27|NA|TRBD2|TRBJ2-1
TGTGCCAGCAGTCCGGGGACTAGCGGGAAAGTTGAGCAGTTCTTC
CASSPGTSGKVEQFF
>TRBV9|few|TRBD1|TRBJ1-1
TGTGCCAGCAGCGTTGGGGACAGGGCGAACACTGAAGCTTTCTTT
CASSVGDRANTEAFF
>TRBV15|once|TRBD2|TRBJ2-5
TGTGCCACCAGCAGCACTAGCGGACAAGAGACCCAGTACTTC
CATSSTSGQETQYF
>TRBV6-5|NA|NA|TRBJ2-5
TGTGCCAGCAGTCCCCCAGGGCGTCACAAAGAGACCCAGTACTTC
CASSPPGRHKETQYF
>TRBV6-5|once|TRBD1|TRBJ2-7
TGTGCCAGCAGTTACAGACAGGGTCACTACGAGCAGTACTTC
CASSYRQGHYEQYF
>TRBV15|NA|NA|TRBJ1-6
TGTGCCACCAGCAGAGGAACAAAACTTGGAAGGGGGATTATAGTAAGTTCACCCCTCCACTTT
CATSRGTKLGRGIIVSSPLHF
>TRBV12-5|NA|TRBD1|TRBJ2-5
TGTGCTAGTGGTTTGGGACAGGGGGGAATGGGGGAGACCCAGTACTTC
CASGLGQGGMGETQYF
>TRBV11-2|few|NA|TRBJ2-1
TGTGCCAGCAGCTTAGATATCAGTCGCTACAATGAGCAGTTCTTC
CASSLDISRYNEQFF
>TRBV19|few|TRBD2|TRBJ2-6
TGTGCCAGTCGGACTAGCGGGAGGCTTTCTGGGGCCAACGTCCTGACTTTC
CASRTSGRLSGANVLTF
>TRBV6-4|NA|TRBD1|TRBJ2-7
TGTGCCAGCAGTCGGGACAGGGTAGACGAGCAGTACTTC
CASSRDRVDEQYF
>TRBV5-1|NA|TRBD2|TRBJ2-1
TGCGCCAGCAGCTTCGGCGGGAGGAACTACAATGAGCAGTTCTTC
CASSFGGRNYNEQFF
>TRBV5-5|NA|TRBD2|TRBJ2-1
TGTGCCAGCAGCTTGTTTGGCGGGGGATTACAAGACGATGAGCAGTTCTTC
CASSLFGGGLQDDEQFF
>TRBV6-5|NA|NA|TRBJ1-5
TGTGCCAGCAGTTACGACGCCAATCAGCCCCAGCATTTT
CASSYDANQPQHF
>TRBV18|NA|NA|TRBJ1-6
TGTGCCAGCTCACCGGGCAGGGCCAATTCACCCCTCCACTTT
CASSPGRANSPLHF
>TRBV9|NA|NA|TRBJ1-1
TGTGCCAGCAGCGTGGGAGGTAGACGAGGGGACACTGAAGCTTTCTTT
CASSVGGRRGDTEAFF
>TRBV9|NA|NA|TRBJ2-7
TGTGCCAGCAGCGTAGGGGAGCCCAACTCCTACGAGCAGTACTTC
CASSVGEPNSYEQYF
>TRBV5-4|NA|NA|TRBJ2-1
TGTGCCAGCAGCTTCGGACGGAATGAGCAGTTCTTC
CASSFGRNEQFF
>TRBV4-1|NA|TRBD2|TRBJ2-7
TGCGCCAGCAGTCCTATGGGACTAGTGGACGAGCAGTACTTC
CASSPMGLVDEQYF
>TRBV5-4|NA|NA|TRBJ2-1
TGTGCCAGCAGCCCTCAGGGAACACACAATGAGCAGTTCTTC
CASSPQGTHNEQFF